One sample yielded the 8 T cell receptor beta chains listed below, sequenced in a study of CD8+ T cells in alopecia areata. RNA extraction was followed by reverse transcription into cDNA, which acted as the sequencing template. TCRdb keeps only in-frame clones here, not all; method: immunoSEQ multiplex PCR. The sample contains hundreds of thousands of clones, less than 80% of which appear only once. Sequences were derived from CD4+ T cells sorted from blood, sampled at week 0. The receptor source for this set is a human donor with alopecia areata.

In this sample, this clone turned up a few times. The genes are TRBV4-1 and TRBJ1-2; no reliable D call. CDR1 is MGHRA and CDR2 is YSYEKL in the germline V gene. Trimming stripped 1 base from V and 4 bases from J, with 13 bases between. The CDR3 has 15 residues. The CDR3 sequence: CASSQAGLGSYGYTF. The CDR3 nucleotides are TGCGCCAGCAGCCAAGCAGGCCTGGGGAGCTATGGCTACACCTTC.

Points on this clone: A read error may account for a junction end that differs from germline. The chain uses TRBV7-7 and TRBJ2-5, with D maybe TRBD1 (6 bases). Germline CDR1 SSHAT, CDR2 FNYEAQ (reference sequence). The length of the CDR3 is 13 residues. The CDR3 region has the DNA TGTGCTAGCAGCTCCAGGGGTTCCGGGACCCAGTACTTC. Protein product: CASSSRGSGTQYF.

Only one count was recorded for this clone. CDR3 sequence reads: CASSPSGAKNIQYF. As DNA, the CDR3 is TGTGCCAGCAGTCCTTCGGGGGCCAAAAACATTCAGTACTTC. The chain uses TRBV27 and TRBJ2-4; D is perhaps TRBD2 (5 bases). Germline CDR1 reads MNHEY; CDR2 reads SMNVEV (reference sequence). The CDR3 spans 14 residues. V shed 5 bases and J shed 1 base, with 9 bases lying between them.

This chain connects TRBV29-1 to TRBJ2-1; 12 bases are shared with TRBD2. Trimming cost V 6 bases and J 8 bases; bases outside gene matches: 11. Looked up from germline, CDR1 is SQVTM and CDR2 is ANQGSEA. The CDR3 runs 15 residues. The CDR3 DNA is TGCAGCGTCCTCCTTAGACTAGCGGGGGAGGATGAGCAGTTCTTC. Translating gives CSVLLRLAGEDEQFF.

The genes are TRBV15 and TRBJ1-2; D not resolved. Germline CDR1 reads LNHNV; CDR2 reads YYDKDF (reference sequence). V was pared by 4 bases and J by 4 bases, with 4 bases between. This CDR3 contains 11 residues. The CDR3 reads CATSNPYGYTF. For the CDR3, the DNA is TGTGCCACCAGCAACCCCTATGGCTACACCTTC.

The V and J genes are TRBV29-1 and TRBJ1-2; D call uncertain. From germline, CDR1 is SQVTM and CDR2 ANQGSEA. V shed 2 bases and J shed 4 bases, with 8 bases lying between them. This CDR3 is 12 amino acids long. CDR3 DNA: TGCAGCGTTGAAACCCGGATCTATGGCTACACCTTC. This sequence encodes CSVETRIYGYTF.

V usage is TRBV13 and J usage is TRBJ1-1; D is undetermined. Trimming removed 4 bases at V and 1 base at J, with 10 bases between. Germline V gene sequence: CDR1 PRHDT, CDR2 FYEKMQ (reference sequence). This CDR3 contains 14 residues. CDR3 amino acids: CASSSDGTNTEAFF. CDR3 in DNA: TGTGCCAGCAGCTCGGACGGTACGAACACTGAAGCTTTCTTT.

This clone was observed a handful of times. Distinct nucleotide sequences in the sample also encode this CDR3. The chain uses TRBV29-1 and TRBJ1-5; D remains ambiguous. Trimming removed 4 bases from V and 0 bases from J, with 4 bases in between. CDR3 length: 12 residues. Germline lookup yields CDR1 SQVTM and CDR2 ANQGSEA. This CDR3 is CSVGGSNQPQHF. As DNA, the CDR3 is TGCAGCGTTGGGGGTAGCAATCAGCCCCAGCATTTT.